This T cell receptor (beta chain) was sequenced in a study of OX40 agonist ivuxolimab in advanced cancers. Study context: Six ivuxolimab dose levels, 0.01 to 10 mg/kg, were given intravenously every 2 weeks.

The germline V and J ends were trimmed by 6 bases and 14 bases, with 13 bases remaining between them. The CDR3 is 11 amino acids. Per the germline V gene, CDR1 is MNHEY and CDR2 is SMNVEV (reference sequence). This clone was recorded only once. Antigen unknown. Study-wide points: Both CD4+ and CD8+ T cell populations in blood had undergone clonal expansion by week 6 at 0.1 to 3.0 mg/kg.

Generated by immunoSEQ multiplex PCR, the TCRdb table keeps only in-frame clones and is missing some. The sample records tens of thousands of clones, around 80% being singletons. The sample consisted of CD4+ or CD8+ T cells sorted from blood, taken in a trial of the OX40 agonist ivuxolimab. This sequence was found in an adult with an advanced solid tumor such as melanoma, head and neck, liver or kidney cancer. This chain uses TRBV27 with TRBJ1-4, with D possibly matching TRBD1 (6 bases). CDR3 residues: CASSNTGKLFF. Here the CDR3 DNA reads TGTGCCAGCAGCAACACAGGGAAGCTGTTTTTT.